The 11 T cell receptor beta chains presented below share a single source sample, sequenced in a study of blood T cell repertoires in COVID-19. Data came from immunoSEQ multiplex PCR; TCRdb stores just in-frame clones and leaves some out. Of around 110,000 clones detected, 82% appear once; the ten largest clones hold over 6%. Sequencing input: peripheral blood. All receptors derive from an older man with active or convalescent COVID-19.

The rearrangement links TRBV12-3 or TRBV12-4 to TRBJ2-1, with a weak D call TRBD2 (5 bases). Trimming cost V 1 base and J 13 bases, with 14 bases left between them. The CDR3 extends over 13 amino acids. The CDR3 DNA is TGTGCCAGCAGTTTAGAGGACTTCAGGTTCCAGTTCTTC. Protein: CASSLEDFRFQFF.

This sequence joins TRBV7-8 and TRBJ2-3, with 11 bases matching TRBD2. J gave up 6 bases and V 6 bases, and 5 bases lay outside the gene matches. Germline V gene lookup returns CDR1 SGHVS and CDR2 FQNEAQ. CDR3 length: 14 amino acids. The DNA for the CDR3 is TGTGCCAGCAGTCTAGCGGGGGGAGGGGATACGCAGTATTTT. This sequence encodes CASSLAGGGDTQYF. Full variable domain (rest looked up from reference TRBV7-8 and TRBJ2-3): GAGVSQSPRYKVAKRGQDVALRCDPISGHVSLFWYQQALGQGPEFLTYFQNEAQLDKSGLPSDRFFAERPEGSVSTLKIQRTQQEDSAVYLCASSLAGGGDTQYFGPGTRLTVL.

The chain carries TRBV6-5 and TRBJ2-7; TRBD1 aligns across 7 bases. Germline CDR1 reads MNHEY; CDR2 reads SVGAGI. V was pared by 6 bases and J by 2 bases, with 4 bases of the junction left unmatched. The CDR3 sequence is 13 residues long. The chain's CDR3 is CASSQGQAYEQYF. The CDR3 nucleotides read TGTGCCAGCAGCCAAGGACAGGCCTACGAGCAGTACTTC.

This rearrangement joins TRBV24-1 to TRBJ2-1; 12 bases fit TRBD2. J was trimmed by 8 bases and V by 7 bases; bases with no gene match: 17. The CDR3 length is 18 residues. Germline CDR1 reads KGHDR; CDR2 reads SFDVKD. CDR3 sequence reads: CATSPPKTSGGHQHEQFF. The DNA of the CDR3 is TGTGCCACCAGCCCACCTAAAACTAGCGGGGGGCACCAGCATGAGCAGTTCTTC.

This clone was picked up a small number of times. The CDR3 DNA is TGTGCCAGCAGTTGGGACAGGAGCCGGAGGGATACGCAGTATTTT. This codes for CASSWDRSRRDTQYF. The chain couples TRBV2 to TRBJ2-3; 8 bases map to TRBD1. V lost 5 bases and J lost 6; bases outside the gene matches: 10. The CDR3 length is 15 residues. Looked up from germline, CDR1 is SNHLY and CDR2 is FYNNEI.

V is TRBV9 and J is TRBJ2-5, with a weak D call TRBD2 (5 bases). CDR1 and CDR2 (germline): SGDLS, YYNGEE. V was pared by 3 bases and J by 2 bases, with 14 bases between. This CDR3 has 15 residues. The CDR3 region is CASSAPGNPQETQYF. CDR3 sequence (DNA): TGTGCCAGCAGCGCCCCCGGGAACCCTCAAGAGACCCAGTACTTC.

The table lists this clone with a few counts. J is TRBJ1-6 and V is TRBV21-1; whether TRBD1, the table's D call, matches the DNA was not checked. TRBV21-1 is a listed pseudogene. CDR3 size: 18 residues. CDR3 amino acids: CASSKGDRGRRYNSPLHF. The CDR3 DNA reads TGTGCCAGCAGCAAAGGGGACAGGGGACGCCGATATAATTCACCCCTCCACTTT.

The CDR3 bases are TGCAGCGTCCGTGCGGGACAGGGGACCACTGAAGCTTTCTTT. It is translated as CSVRAGQGTTEAFF. V usage is TRBV29-1 and J usage is TRBJ1-1; TRBD1 agrees at 10 bases. Germline loops: CDR1 SQVTM, CDR2 ANQGSEA. The CDR3 sequence is 14 residues long. The J segment lost 4 bases and the V segment lost 6 bases, leaving 8 bases of the junction unmatched.

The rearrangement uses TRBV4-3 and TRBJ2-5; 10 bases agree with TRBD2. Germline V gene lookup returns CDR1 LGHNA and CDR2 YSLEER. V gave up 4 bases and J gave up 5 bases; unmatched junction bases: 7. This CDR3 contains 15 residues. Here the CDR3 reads CASSPSGGAIETQYF. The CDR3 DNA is TGCGCCAGCAGCCCAAGCGGGGGGGCGATTGAGACCCAGTACTTC.

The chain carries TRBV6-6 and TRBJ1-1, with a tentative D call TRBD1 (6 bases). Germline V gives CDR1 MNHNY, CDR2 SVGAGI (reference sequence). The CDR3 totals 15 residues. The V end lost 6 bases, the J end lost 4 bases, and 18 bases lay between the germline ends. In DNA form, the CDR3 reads TGTGCCAGCAGGACCCAACAGGGTTCCAGCACTGAAGCTTTCTTT. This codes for CASRTQQGSSTEAFF.

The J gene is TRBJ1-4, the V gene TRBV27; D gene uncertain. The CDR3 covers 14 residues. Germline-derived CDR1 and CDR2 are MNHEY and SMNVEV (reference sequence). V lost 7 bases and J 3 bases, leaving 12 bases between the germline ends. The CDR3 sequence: CASTPRSPNEKLFF. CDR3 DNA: TGTGCCAGCACCCCGAGGTCCCCTAATGAAAAACTGTTTTTT.